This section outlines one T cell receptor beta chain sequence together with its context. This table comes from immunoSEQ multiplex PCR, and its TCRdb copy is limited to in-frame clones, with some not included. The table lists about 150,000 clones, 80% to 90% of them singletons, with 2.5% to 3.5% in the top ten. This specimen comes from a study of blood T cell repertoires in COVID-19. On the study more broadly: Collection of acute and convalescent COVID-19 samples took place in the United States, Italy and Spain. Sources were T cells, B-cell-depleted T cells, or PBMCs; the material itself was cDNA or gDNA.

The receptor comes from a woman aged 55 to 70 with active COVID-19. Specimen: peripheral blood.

The DNA of the CDR3 is TGTGCCAGCAGAAGGACTAGCGGGAGAGGAGAGACCCAGTACTTC. This codes for CASRRTSGRGETQYF. The V and J genes are TRBV11-2 and TRBJ2-5; TRBD2 matches 13 bases. Germline V gene lookup returns CDR1 SGHAT and CDR2 FQNNGV. This CDR3 spans 15 amino acids. Germline trimming cut 6 bases from V and 4 bases from J; bases unmatched to any gene: 5. The full variable domain, rest sourced from reference TRBV11-2 and TRBJ2-5, is EAGVAQSPRYKIIEKRQSVAFWCNPISGHATLYWYQQILGQGPKLLIQFQNNGVVDDSQLPKDRFSAERLKGVDSTLKIQPAKLEDSAVYLCASRRTSGRGETQYFGPGTRLLVL.